This T cell receptor beta chain is from a study of shared clonotypes between healthy human individuals. Repertoires were generated with immunoSEQ multiplex PCR, while TCRdb's copy carries only in-frame clones and drops some. The sample records 2 million to 2.5 million clones, about nine tenths being singletons. In germline, CDR1 is SGHRS, CDR2 YFSETQ. Unmatched junction bases numbered 11, after V lost 6 bases and J lost 4 bases. The CDR3 is 15 amino acids. What was sequenced was naive CD4+ T cells from PBMCs. As for subset: CD45RA+ positively selected. V and J are TRBV5-1 and TRBJ2-3; 7 positions match TRBD2. The sequence derives from a man aged 18 to 30 in good health. Some clones in this sample may be carry-over from other donors' samples. The CDR3 reads CASKREGLGADTQYF. The CDR3 DNA follows: TGCGCCAGCAAGAGGGAGGGCCTGGGCGCAGATACGCAGTATTTT.